The sequence of this T cell receptor beta chain was determined in a study of metastatic and nonmetastatic thyroid tumors. TCRdb used MiXCR to call clones anew from the PCR reads. This sample yields around 50,000 clones, of which 25% to 35% are seen a single time; around a sixth belongs to the top ten. J gave up 2 bases and V 6 bases, and 3 bases lay outside the gene matches. Germline assignment: CDR1 SQVTM and CDR2 ANQGSEA. This CDR3 has 13 residues. Among the patients, none had received any treatment before thyroid surgery. Input material: blood. The sequence was collected from a female donor with papillary thyroid cancer or a benign thyroid nodule (not recorded which). Some clones in this sample may be carry-over from other donors' samples. The J gene is TRBJ2-2, the V gene TRBV29-1; 7 bases line up with TRBD1. CDR3 DNA sequence: TGCAGCGTCGACAGGGACAACACCGGGGAGCTGTTTTTT. Its translation: CSVDRDNTGELFF.